This is a list of T cell receptor beta chains from one sample in a study of cytomegalovirus exposure and HLA in healthy donors. TCRdb's table, derived via immunoSEQ multiplex PCR, lists solely in-frame clones and lacks some. There are approximately 150,000 clones in the sample; approximately 80% occur only once, and about 4.7% lies in the top ten. The material sequenced was PBMCs. These TCRs come from a man aged 30 to 45 in good health and CMV-seronegative. Both conserved end residues are part of each CDR3. A D gene is named only where the DNA matches it firmly. Some rows have no size entry. The others give once, few or many, or a class for an expanded clone.

clone size	D gene	V gene	J gene	CDR3 DNA	CDR3 protein
.	TRBD1	TRBV28	TRBJ2-7	TGTGCCAGTGAAGAGACAGGGGCGCGGCTGGGCGAGCAGTACTTC	CASEETGARLGEQYF
.	.	TRBV2	TRBJ1-4	TGTGCCAGCAGTGTCGATTTGGGAGGAAAACTGTTTTTT	CASSVDLGGKLFF
.	TRBD2	TRBV27	TRBJ2-7	TGTGCCAGCGGGAGGGCTTACGAGCAGTACTTC	CASGRAYEQYF
few	TRBD2	TRBV7-9	TRBJ2-7	TGTGCCAGCAGCTTAGTAGCGGGAGAAGGCGAGCAGTACTTC	CASSLVAGEGEQYF
.	.	TRBV29-1	TRBJ1-5	TGCAGCGTTGGAGGCGGATACAATCAGCCTCAGCATTTT	CSVGGGYNQPQHF
.	.	TRBV4-1	TRBJ2-1	TGCGCCAGCAGCCAAGAGGTTCCGGGCTCCTACAATGAGCAGTTCTTC	CASSQEVPGSYNEQFF
.	TRBD2	TRBV28	TRBJ2-5	TGTGCCAGCAGCACCTCGGGGGGGCCGACCCAGTACTTC	CASSTSGGPTQYF
.	TRBD1	TRBV6-5	TRBJ1-2	TGTGCCAGCAGTTACCCCACCCTCACAGGGGCCTACACCTTC	CASSYPTLTGAYTF
.	TRBD1	TRBV27	TRBJ1-2	TGTGCCAGCAGTTTGATGGGACAGGGGGCGCGAGGCTACACCTTC	CASSLMGQGARGYTF
few	TRBD2	TRBV13	TRBJ2-7	TGTGCCAGCAGCCCTAGACTAGCGGGAGACTACGAGCAGTACTTC	CASSPRLAGDYEQYF
once	.	TRBV5-1	TRBJ1-3	TGCGCCAGCAGCTCCGGACAGGGAAACACCATATATTTT	CASSSGQGNTIYF
.	.	TRBV6-1	TRBJ2-7	TGTGCGGGGGGGCAGCGGCTTGGGTCCTACGAGCAGTACTTC	CAGGQRLGSYEQYF
.	TRBD1	TRBV2	TRBJ1-5	TGTGCCAGCCGACCGACAGGGGGCTACAATCAGCCCCAGCATTTT	CASRPTGGYNQPQHF
.	TRBD1	TRBV5-8	TRBJ1-1	TGTGCCAGCAGCTATCCCGGGACAGGGGTCCTCCGGGCTGAAGCTTTCTTT	CASSYPGTGVLRAEAFF
.	TRBD1	TRBV5-1	TRBJ2-2	TGCGCCAGCAGCTTTATACAGGGGGCGGACACCGGGGAGCTGTTTTTT	CASSFIQGADTGELFF
.	.	TRBV28	TRBJ1-1	TGTGCCAGCAGTTTAGGTGGGGCGAAAGCTTTCTTT	CASSLGGAKAFF
.	.	TRBV28	TRBJ1-5	TGTGCCAGCAGTTTACGCCGGGGGATTAGCAATCAGCCCCAGCATTTT	CASSLRRGISNQPQHF
.	.	TRBV6-1	TRBJ1-1	TGTGCCAGCAGTGAAGTCTCAGCTAGGGGGACTGAAGCTTTCTTT	CASSEVSARGTEAFF
.	.	TRBV7-2	TRBJ1-1	TGTGCCAGCAGCTTAGCCGACGGGTTCATGAACACTGAAGCTTTCTTT	CASSLADGFMNTEAFF
.	.	TRBV28	TRBJ1-3	TGTGCCAGCAGTTTTAGGGGGACGGGCCGAAACACCATATATTTT	CASSFRGTGRNTIYF
.	TRBD1	TRBV27	TRBJ1-1	TGTGCCAGCAGTTTATTTAGGGGGCAGATGAACACTGAAGCTTTCTTT	CASSLFRGQMNTEAFF
few	TRBD2	TRBV7-9	TRBJ2-5	TGTGCCAGCAGCTTCCGTCGCGGGAGAGTAGAGACCCAGTACTTC	CASSFRRGRVETQYF
once	TRBD1	TRBV7-2	TRBJ1-6	TGTGCCAGCACCCCAGAATCGACAGGGCGGAGTTCACCCCTCCACTTT	CASTPESTGRSSPLHF
once	.	TRBV4-3	TRBJ1-4	TGCGCCAGCAGCCAAGGAGGGACTAGGGGATCTAATGAAAAACTGTTTTTT	CASSQGGTRGSNEKLFF
few	TRBD1	TRBV11-2	TRBJ2-7	TGTGCCAGCAGCTTAGAGGGGAGGACAGGGGGAGAGCAGTACTTC	CASSLEGRTGGEQYF
.	TRBD2	TRBV10-1	TRBJ2-2	TGCGCCAGCAGTGAGGCGGGAGGGCCGGCCACCGGGGAGCTGTTTTTT	CASSEAGGPATGELFF
.	.	TRBV9	TRBJ1-2	TGTGCCAGCACCGTGGGGAGAAGAGACGGACTGGACTATGGCTACACCTTC	CASTVGRRDGLDYGYTF
.	TRBD2	TRBV5-4	TRBJ2-3	TGTGCCAGCAGCTCCAAGACTAGCGGGGGGAGCACAGATACGCAGTATTTT	CASSSKTSGGSTDTQYF
few	.	TRBV13	TRBJ2-1	TGTGCCAGCAGCTACAATTACAATGAGCAGTTCTTC	CASSYNYNEQFF
.	.	TRBV6-1	TRBJ1-2	TGTGCCAGCAGCACAGGGTATGGCTACACCTTC	CASSTGYGYTF
.	.	TRBV7-2	TRBJ1-6	TGTGCCAGCAGCTTAACAGTCTATAATTCACCCCTCCACTTT	CASSLTVYNSPLHF
.	TRBD2	TRBV9	TRBJ2-2	TGTGCCAGCAGCGCTCCTAGCGGGAGGGGAGCCACCGGGGAGCTGTTTTTT	CASSAPSGRGATGELFF
.	.	TRBV2	TRBJ2-3	TGTGCCAGCAGGGGCCCCAGCACAGATACGCAGTATTTT	CASRGPSTDTQYF
once	.	TRBV15	TRBJ1-1	TGTGCCACCAGCAGAGGCCTAGGACCGGGGAAAGCTTTCTTT	CATSRGLGPGKAFF
.	TRBD2	TRBV7-8	TRBJ2-1	TGTGCCAGCAGCTTTATCCGGGAGGTCGTCCATTCTTACAGTAGCTCCTACAATGAGCAGTTCTTC	CASSFIREVVHSYSSSYNEQFF
.	TRBD2	TRBV7-2	TRBJ2-7	TGTGCCAGCAGCCTAGGGCGGGGGGCCCTAAGCTCCTACGAGCAGTACTTC	CASSLGRGALSSYEQYF
.	.	TRBV7-2	TRBJ1-3	TGTGCCAGCAGCGCCCGGGGAAACACCATATATTTT	CASSARGNTIYF
.	.	TRBV9	TRBJ2-2	TGTGCCAGCAGCGTAAGCGGGCAGCCGAAGAACACCGGGGAGCTGTTTTTT	CASSVSGQPKNTGELFF
.	TRBD1	TRBV28	TRBJ1-6	TGTGCCAGCAGTTCCTCGACAGGGTGGGATTCACCCCCCCACTTT	CASSSSTGWDSPPHF
.	.	TRBV4-1	TRBJ2-7	TGCGCCAGCAGCCCGGGTTCGGCGGGGCCCTACGAGCAGTACTTC	CASSPGSAGPYEQYF
.	TRBD1	TRBV10-3	TRBJ1-5	TGTGCCATCAGGGCGGGACAGGGCAATCAGCCCCAGCATTTT	CAIRAGQGNQPQHF
.	TRBD1	TRBV9	TRBJ1-1	TGTGCCAGCAGCTTGGGACAGGGGTGGAACACTGAAGCTTTCTTT	CASSLGQGWNTEAFF
.	TRBD1	TRBV9	TRBJ2-3	TGTGCCAGCAGCGCGGGACAGGTCCGGGGGCAGTATTTT	CASSAGQVRGQYF
.	.	TRBV9	TRBJ2-5	TGTGCCAGCAGCGGAAAGGGACTCGCAGGGGAGACCCAGTACTTC	CASSGKGLAGETQYF
.	.	TRBV10-1	TRBJ2-7	TGCGCCAGCACTACAGTTTCCTACGAGCAGTACTTC	CASTTVSYEQYF
.	TRBD1	TRBV19	TRBJ2-7	TGTGCCAGTAGTACAACGGGACAGAGCTACGAGCAGTACTTC	CASSTTGQSYEQYF
once	TRBD2	TRBV2	TRBJ2-2	TGTGCCAGCAGTGGGGGACTAGCGGGATACACCGGGGAGCTGTTTTTT	CASSGGLAGYTGELFF
.	.	TRBV29-1	TRBJ2-7	TGCAGCGTTGCCCCCCGGGTTTACGAGCAGTACTTC	CSVAPRVYEQYF
.	TRBD1	TRBV29-1	TRBJ1-3	TGCAGCGTCGAGGGGCAGGGGGCGACTGGAAACACCATATATTTT	CSVEGQGATGNTIYF
.	TRBD2	TRBV28	TRBJ2-1	TGTGCCAGCAGTTTACGGACTAGCGGGAGGGCCACAAATGAGCAGTTCTTC	CASSLRTSGRATNEQFF
once	TRBD1	TRBV19	TRBJ1-3	TGTGCCAGTAACCCCAAAACAGGGGCTGGAAACACCATATATTTT	CASNPKTGAGNTIYF
once	.	TRBV6-6	TRBJ1-5	TGTGCCAGCAGCCCCGGGTCGAGTTATAGCAATCAGCCCCAGCATTTT	CASSPGSSYSNQPQHF
.	.	TRBV7-9	TRBJ1-1	TGTGCCAGCAGCTCCTCAGGGTTCACTGAAGCTTTCTTT	CASSSSGFTEAFF
few	.	TRBV5-1	TRBJ2-7	TGCGCCAGCAGCTCAAGGACAAATACCTACGAGCAGTACTTC	CASSSRTNTYEQYF
.	.	TRBV27	TRBJ1-5	TGTGCCAGCAGTTTAATACATAGCAATCAGCCCCAGCATTTT	CASSLIHSNQPQHF
.	.	TRBV28	TRBJ1-4	TGTGCCAGCAGCCCCGACAGCTTTAGTGAAAAACTGTTTTTT	CASSPDSFSEKLFF
once	.	TRBV19	TRBJ1-2	TGTGCCAGTAGTATAGATCTGACGGGAGTTGGCTACACCTTC	CASSIDLTGVGYTF
.	.	TRBV6-1	TRBJ1-1	TGTGCCAGCAGTGAGGCGGAGAACACTGAAGCTTTCTTT	CASSEAENTEAFF
.	.	TRBV27	TRBJ1-5	TGTGCCAGCAGTAGATTCGGGCAGCCCCAGCATTTT	CASSRFGQPQHF
.	.	TRBV7-9	TRBJ2-6	TGTGCCAGCAGCTTCCCCGTTTTATCCTCTGGGGCCAACGTCCTGACTTTC	CASSFPVLSSGANVLTF